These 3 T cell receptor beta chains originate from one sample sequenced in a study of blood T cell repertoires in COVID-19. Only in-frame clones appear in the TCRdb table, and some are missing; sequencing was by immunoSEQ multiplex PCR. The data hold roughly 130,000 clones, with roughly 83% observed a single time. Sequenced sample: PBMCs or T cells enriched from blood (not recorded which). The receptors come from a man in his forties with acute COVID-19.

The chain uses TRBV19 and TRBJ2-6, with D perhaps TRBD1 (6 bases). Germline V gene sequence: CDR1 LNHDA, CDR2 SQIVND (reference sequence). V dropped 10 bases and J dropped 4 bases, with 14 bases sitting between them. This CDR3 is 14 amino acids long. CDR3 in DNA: TGTGCCAAATTGAGGGGGTTGGGGGCCAACGTCCTGACTTTC. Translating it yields CAKLRGLGANVLTF. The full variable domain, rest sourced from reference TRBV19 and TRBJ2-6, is DGGITQSPKYLFRKEGQNVTLSCEQNLNHDAMYWYRQDPGQGLRLIYYSQIVNDFQKGDIAEGYSVSREKKESFPLTVTSAQKNPTAFYLCAKLRGLGANVLTFGAGSRLTVL.

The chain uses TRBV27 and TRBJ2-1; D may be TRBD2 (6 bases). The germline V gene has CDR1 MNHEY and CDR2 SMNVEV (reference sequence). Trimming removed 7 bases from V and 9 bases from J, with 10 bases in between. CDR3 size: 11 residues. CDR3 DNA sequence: TGTGCCAGCATTAGCGGTCGTGAGCAGTTCTTC. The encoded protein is CASISGREQFF.

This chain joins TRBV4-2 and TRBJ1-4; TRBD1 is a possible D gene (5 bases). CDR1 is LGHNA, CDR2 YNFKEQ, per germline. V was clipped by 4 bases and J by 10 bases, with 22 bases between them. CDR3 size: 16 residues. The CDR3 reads CASSLLGTRVLGKLFF. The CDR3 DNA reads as TGTGCCAGCAGCCTCCTCGGGACTAGGGTACTTGGAAAACTGTTTTTT.